This T cell receptor beta chain is drawn from a study of blood T cell repertoires in COVID-19. Study-wide context: PBMCs, B-cell-depleted T cells, or T cells provided the cDNA or gDNA that made up the material.

V shed 4 bases and J shed 0 bases, with 15 bases lying between them. Germline CDR1 and CDR2: SQVTM and ANQGSEA. The CDR3 spans 16 residues. The data were produced by immunoSEQ multiplex PCR, yet TCRdb's version contains in-frame clones alone and is incomplete. The sample shows about 78,000 clones, 90% of them seen only once. The material sequenced was peripheral blood. The J gene is TRBJ2-2, the V gene TRBV29-1, with D perhaps matching TRBD2 (7 bases). The source is a woman between 50 and 59 years old in a cohort sampled during active COVID-19. CDR3 bases: TGCAGCGTTGGACAGGCGGGGGCTGCGAACACCGGGGAGCTGTTTTTT. It specifies CSVGQAGAANTGELFF.